Listed below are T cell receptor beta chains from one sample, sequenced in a study of T-cell reconstitution after alpha-beta-depleted transplantation in children. MiXCR was run by TCRdb on the PCR reads, yielding one entry per CDR3 protein. The table lists about 600,000 distinct CDR3 sequences, approximately 13% of them singletons. The material was PBMCs, mostly from graft donor cells, obtained 360 days after TCRalphabeta/CD19-depleted stem cell transplant. The receptors come from a male patient younger than 18 who had a stem cell transplant for acute myeloid leukemia, so the T cells may come from the graft donor. Both conserved end residues are part of each CDR3. The order of the fields is J gene, D gene, V gene, clone size, CDR3 protein. The D gene is left open where the match is weak. Size is stated for part of the rows, as once, few or many counts, or as a class when the clone is expanded.

TRBJ2-7	NA	TRBV7-2	many	CASSLGGGRGSYEQYF
TRBJ2-1	NA	TRBV20-1	NA	CSAQRAGKTYNEQFF
TRBJ1-1	NA	TRBV20-1	many	CSARGGPAEVNTEAFF
TRBJ2-7	NA	TRBV12-3/TRBV12-4	many	CASSLMRQEPSGYEQYF
TRBJ2-7	NA	TRBV29-1	NA	CSVEALSFTGLSYEQYF
TRBJ2-7	TRBD2	TRBV29-1	many	CSVPSGLHSYEQYF
TRBJ2-5	NA	TRBV18	few	CASSPRTSTETQYF
TRBJ2-1	NA	TRBV20-1	NA	CSAPFGDNEQFF
TRBJ2-5	NA	TRBV20-1	few	CSASGGAAGQETQYF
TRBJ2-7	NA	TRBV5-1	NA	CASNQEGPFHEQYF
TRBJ2-6	TRBD2	TRBV20-1	NA	CSAPGGVTGANVLTF
TRBJ2-1	TRBD2	TRBV9	NA	CASRLAGEHYNEQFF
TRBJ2-6	NA	TRBV18	few	CASSPTASSGANVLTF
TRBJ1-2	TRBD1	TRBV7-2	few	CASSHLLSTGAYGYTF
TRBJ2-5	TRBD1	TRBV15	many	CATSSGQGHQETQYF
TRBJ2-3	NA	TRBV5-1	few	CASSQGPKTVTQYF
TRBJ2-1	TRBD2	TRBV7-8	many	CASSDRILSGSSYNEQFF
TRBJ2-1	NA	TRBV21-1	many	CASSTVAGAYNEQFF
TRBJ2-7	NA	TRBV3-1	few	CASSWQGLVSYEQYF
TRBJ2-1	TRBD2	TRBV20-1	NA	CSARDQAGVSQFF
TRBJ2-3	NA	TRBV28	many	CASSFPIAGGTDTQYF
TRBJ2-5	NA	TRBV20-1	few	CSGQPFQETQYF
TRBJ1-5	TRBD1	TRBV4-2	few	CASSHGTGVAQPQHF
TRBJ2-2	NA	TRBV7-6	few	CASSLEPGTGELFF
TRBJ2-7	NA	TRBV30	many	CAWRTSGGGGLREQYF
TRBJ2-7	NA	TRBV4-3	few	CASSQDLRQRYEQYF
TRBJ2-7	NA	TRBV4-3	few	CASSQDQGAQYF
TRBJ2-3	NA	TRBV28	few	CASVSGGEGDTQYF
TRBJ2-5	TRBD2	TRBV7-9	NA	CASSGTSGRGQETQYF
TRBJ2-7	TRBD2	TRBV6-2/TRBV6-3	NA	CASIPLAGFPYEQYF
TRBJ2-1	NA	TRBV12-3/TRBV12-4	many	CASSFTRGGEQFF
TRBJ2-7	NA	TRBV29-1	many	CSVKAGYEQYF
TRBJ1-2	TRBD1	TRBV7-2	many	CASSMDRAQLYGYTF
TRBJ1-1	TRBD1	TRBV29-1	NA	CSGAQGGTEAFF
TRBJ2-7	TRBD1	TRBV5-1	few	CASSLELRTGDHEQYF
TRBJ2-2	TRBD1	TRBV6-2/TRBV6-3	many	CASSFTTGGSTGELFF
TRBJ2-7	NA	TRBV10-3	few	CAISVGKGYEQYF
TRBJ2-3	TRBD2	TRBV20-1	NA	CSGVAGSTDTQYF
TRBJ2-5	TRBD2	TRBV28	once	CASSIAGGPEETQYF
TRBJ2-7	TRBD1	TRBV6-2/TRBV6-3	NA	CASSPLGRGRYEQYF
TRBJ1-3	NA	TRBV29-1	NA	CSVGRQNSGNTIYF